Below are 5 T cell receptor beta chains sequenced from a single sample in a study of blood T cells in healthy people across ages. The second PCR ran roughly 6 to 11 cycles with a sample-barcoded 5' primer and J-beta primers. MiXCR, run by TCRdb on the 5' RACE reads, gives a single entry per CDR3 protein. The table has 1.5 million to 1.8 million distinct CDR3 sequences, 40% to 45% seen once. Input material: blood. These receptors all stem from a woman in her late teens or twenties in good health.

The table lists this clonotype with a few counts. The chain has TRBV12-3 or TRBV12-4 and TRBJ2-3, with 8 bases lining up with TRBD2. Unmatched junction bases numbered 10, after V lost 9 bases and J lost 5 bases. The CDR3 has 14 amino acids. CDR3 amino acids: CASITGGGVDTQYF. The CDR3 DNA follows: TGTGCCAGTATTACGGGAGGGGGGGTAGATACGCAGTATTTT.

There are a few counts of this clonotype. The chain couples TRBV6-6 to TRBJ2-4; no firm D call. The DNA end favors TRBJ2-7, so the J call may be wrong. The CDR3 is 13 residues long. Germline V gene lookup returns CDR1 MNHNY and CDR2 SVGAGI (reference sequence). CDR3 protein: CASSYSNPPEQYF. Here the CDR3 DNA reads TGTGCCAGCAGTTACTCGAACCCTCCCGAGCAGTACTTC.

The gene calls are TRBV28 and TRBJ1-2; possibly TRBD1 for D (5 bases). V dropped 5 bases and J dropped 1 base, with 11 bases sitting between them. CDR1 is MDHEN and CDR2 is SYDVKM in the germline V gene. The CDR3 contains 14 residues. The CDR3 DNA sequence: TGTGCCAGCAGTGCGGCAGGGAATAACTATGGCTACACCTTC. As protein: CASSAAGNNYGYTF.

This chain joins TRBV20-1 and TRBJ2-1; D is uncertain. V was pared by 3 bases and J by 8 bases, with 11 bases between. The V gene's germline CDR1 is DFQATT and CDR2 SNEGSKA (reference sequence). The CDR3 runs to 12 residues. In nucleotides, the CDR3 is TGCAGTGCTAGGTCGGAACTATATGAGCAGTTCTTC. Translation gives CSARSELYEQFF.

The gene calls are TRBV6-5 and TRBJ2-7, with TRBD2 as a possible D gene (5 bases). Trimming took 10 bases from V and 2 from J, leaving 15 bases between them. Germline V gene sequence: CDR1 MNHEY, CDR2 SVGAGI. The CDR3 consists of 13 residues. CDR3 loop: CATAEGGPYEQYF. The CDR3 coding sequence is TGTGCCACAGCCGAGGGTGGACCCTACGAGCAGTACTTC.